This entry lists 18 T cell receptor beta chains sequenced from one sample in a study of glioma-infiltrating T cells. Amplification of TCR alpha and beta CDR3 regions from RNA used iRepertoire nested multiplex PCR. Each CDR3 protein gets one entry after TCRdb re-called the multiplex PCR reads with MiXCR. The table includes 300,000 to 450,000 distinct CDR3 sequences, 41% detected once. The specimen was glioma tissue, nonneoplastic brain tissue, or PBMCs (not recorded which). These receptors originate from a human donor with low-grade glioma or glioblastoma, undergoing nonglioma brain surgery, or in good health (not recorded which).

The sample holds a few counts of this clonotype. This chain connects TRBV28 to TRBJ2-7, with TRBD1 matching 8 bases. Germline trimming cut 9 bases from V and 5 bases from J; bases unmatched to any gene: 6. CDR1 and CDR2 (germline): MDHEN, SYDVKM. CDR3 length equals 12 residues. CDR3 bases: TGTGCCAGTGGACAGGGTACAAACGAGCAGTACTTC. Its protein is CASGQGTNEQYF.

Turning to this clonotype: A much larger clone lies a single base off, so this may be a read error. As DNA, the CDR3 is TGCAGTGCTAGACAGGGACATGAAGCTTTCTTT. It translates to CSARQGHEAFF. The rearrangement links TRBV20-1 to TRBJ1-1; D is possibly TRBD1 (6 bases). V lost 2 bases, J lost 7 bases, and 8 bases lay in between. Germline CDR1 is DFQATT and CDR2 is SNEGSKA (reference sequence). CDR3 length: 11 amino acids.

For this clonotype: A clone one base away is much larger, so this may be a read error. The chain employs TRBV20-1 and TRBJ2-7, with 11 bases that match TRBD1. Trimming cost V 4 bases and J 5 bases; bases outside gene matches: 10. Looked up from germline, CDR1 is DFQATT and CDR2 is SNEGSKA (reference sequence). The CDR3 has 15 residues. The CDR3: CSAKESAGQGDEQYF. As DNA, the CDR3 is TGCAGTGCTAAAGAGAGCGCGGGACAGGGGGACGAGCAGTACTTC.

This clonotype was seen many times. This chain uses TRBV6-2 or TRBV6-3 with TRBJ2-1; perhaps TRBD2 as D (5 bases). V was shortened by 9 bases and J by 0 bases, with 12 bases between the two germline ends. Looked up from germline, CDR1 is MNHEY and CDR2 is SVGEGT. This CDR3 comprises 14 residues. Here the CDR3 reads CARERYRSYNEQFF. CDR3 bases: TGTGCCAGGGAGCGGTACCGCTCCTACAATGAGCAGTTCTTC.

The V and J genes are TRBV7-2 and TRBJ2-3, with 13 bases matching TRBD2. Germline V CDR1 and CDR2: SGHTA, FQGNSA. With 3 bases clipped from V and 7 bases from J, the junction kept 16 bases outside the gene matches. The CDR3 runs 19 residues. CDR3 residues: CASSFSLTSGRGQSYTQYF. The CDR3 DNA is TGTGCCAGCAGCTTCTCCCTAACTAGCGGGAGGGGCCAGAGTTATACGCAGTATTTT.

CDR3 region: CSAARWTSVSYNEQFF. CDR3 nucleotide sequence: TGCAGTGCCGCACGGTGGACCAGCGTCTCCTACAATGAGCAGTTCTTC. The chain has TRBV20-1 and TRBJ2-1; D is uncertain. The CDR3 spans 16 residues. Germline V gene data show CDR1 as DFQATT and CDR2 as SNEGSKA (reference sequence). The germline V and J ends were trimmed by 6 bases and 0 bases, with 18 bases remaining between them.

This clonotype was seen at least ten times. The genes are TRBV12-3 or TRBV12-4 and TRBJ1-1, with 8 bases matching TRBD1. The CDR3 loop spans 14 amino acids. Trimming at V came to 6 bases and at J to 5 bases, leaving 8 bases not matched to a gene. CDR3 nucleotide sequence: TGTGCCAGCAGATGGACAGGGCGAGGAACTGAAGCTTTCTTT. This codes for CASRWTGRGTEAFF.

In its sample, this clonotype was seen many times. V and J are TRBV28 and TRBJ1-3, with a tentative D call TRBD1 (6 bases). Trimming removed 6 bases from V and 0 bases from J, with 9 bases in between. CDR3 length: 14 residues. From germline, CDR1 is MDHEN and CDR2 SYDVKM. The CDR3 sequence is CASRTDSSGNTIYF. The CDR3 bases are TGTGCCAGCAGAACGGACAGCTCTGGAAACACCATATATTTT.

This clonotype was found a few times. This chain uses TRBV3-1 with TRBJ1-5; no definite D call. V lost 4 bases, J lost 2 bases, and 9 bases lay in between. The CDR3 length is 14 residues. CDR1 and CDR2 from the germline V gene are LGHDT and YNNKEL (reference sequence). CDR3 sequence: CASSLLTCNQPQHF. CDR3 bases: TGTGCCAGCAGCCTCCTTACCTGCAATCAGCCCCAGCATTTT.

There are a few counts of this clonotype. This rearrangement joins TRBV28 to TRBJ1-5, with 7 bases aligning to TRBD1. CDR3 length: 14 amino acids. The V and J ends lost 4 bases and 4 bases, in that order; junction bases with no gene match: 4. CDR1 is MDHEN, CDR2 SYDVKM, per germline. Here the CDR3 DNA reads TGTGCCAGCAGTTGGGACAGCCAAAATCAGCCCCAGCATTTT. Protein sequence: CASSWDSQNQPQHF.

The chain employs TRBV28 and TRBJ2-3, with D possibly TRBD1 on 5 matching bases. The CDR3 totals 14 residues. Germline V gene lookup returns CDR1 MDHEN and CDR2 SYDVKM. V was clipped by 2 bases and J by 7 bases, with 13 bases between them. The CDR3 loop is CASSLQGYAYTQYF. In nucleotides, the CDR3 is TGTGCCAGCAGTTTACAGGGATACGCATATACGCAGTATTTT.

This clonotype was picked up a small number of times. This sequence joins TRBV18 and TRBJ2-7; 8 positions match TRBD2. V dropped 5 bases and J dropped 4; count of bases not matched to a gene: 7. The CDR3 is made up of 14 amino acids. In germline, CDR1 is KGHSH, CDR2 LQKENI. In DNA form, the CDR3 reads TGTGCCAGCTCAATTAGCGGGACCCCATACGAGCAGTACTTC. Its protein is CASSISGTPYEQYF. Combining the CDR3 with reference TRBV18 and TRBJ2-7 gives the whole variable domain NAGVMQNPRHLVRRRGQEARLRCSPMKGHSHVYWYRQLPEEGLKFMVYLQKENIIDESGMPKERFSAEFPKEGPSILRIQQVVRGDSAAYFCASSISGTPYEQYFGPGTRLTVT.

The sample holds many counts of this clonotype. The V call is TRBV20-1, the J call TRBJ2-7; 10 bases are shared with TRBD2. CDR1 is DFQATT and CDR2 is SNEGSKA in the germline V gene (reference sequence). CDR3 size: 14 residues. The V and J ends lost 2 bases and 4 bases, in that order; junction bases with no gene match: 5. DNA for the CDR3: TGCAGTGCTAGAAAGCTAGCGGGAGTATACGAGCAGTACTTC. This translates into CSARKLAGVYEQYF.

This chain joins TRBV6-1 and TRBJ2-5; TRBD2 agrees at 9 bases. This CDR3 is 14 amino acids long. Trimming at V came to 6 bases and at J to 5 bases, leaving 7 bases not matched to a gene. Germline assignment: CDR1 MNHNS and CDR2 SASEGT. The DNA of the CDR3 is TGTGCCAGCAGCCAAGCGGGAGGCGGGGAGACCCAGTACTTC. Its translation is CASSQAGGGETQYF.

This clonotype was recorded a few times. The rearrangement joins TRBV30 to TRBJ1-1; D uncertain. CDR1 GTSNPN and CDR2 SVGIG come from the germline V gene (reference sequence). V was trimmed by 1 base and J by 9 bases, leaving 9 bases between them. This CDR3 comprises 11 residues. The CDR3 DNA sequence: TGTGCCTGGAGTGAGGATGGTAAAGCTTTCTTT. Protein product: CAWSEDGKAFF.

Points on this clonotype: A junction end diverges from the germline sequence, so it may reflect a read error. The J gene is TRBJ1-1, the V gene TRBV20-1; D gene uncertain. This CDR3 has 13 amino acids. CDR1 is DFQATT, CDR2 SNEGSKA, per germline (reference sequence). As DNA, the CDR3 is TGCAGTGCTAGGGGTCAAGTAAACACTGAAGCTTTATTT. Its translation is CSARGQVNTEALF.

Of note for this clonotype: This may stem from a read error, because a much larger clone lies one nucleotide away. The chain employs TRBV6-2 or TRBV6-3 and TRBJ2-7; 10 nucleotides match TRBD2. J lost 3 bases, V lost 7 bases, and 9 bases had no gene match. The CDR3 runs 15 residues. Germline loops: CDR1 MNHEY, CDR2 SVGEGT. The CDR3 loop is CASIVTSGTLYEQYF. The CDR3, as DNA: TGTGCCAGCATTGTTACTAGCGGGACTCTCTACGAGCAGTACTTC.

In the case of this clonotype: An end of the junction does not agree with germline; a read error may underlie this. This chain connects TRBV20-1 to TRBJ2-1, with D unclear. Germline CDR1 is DFQATT and CDR2 is SNEGSKA (reference sequence). CDR3 length equals 15 residues. The CDR3, as DNA: TGCAGTGCTAGAGCGATAGCAGGAGAGGTAAATGAGCTGTTCTTC. It translates to CSARAIAGEVNELFF.